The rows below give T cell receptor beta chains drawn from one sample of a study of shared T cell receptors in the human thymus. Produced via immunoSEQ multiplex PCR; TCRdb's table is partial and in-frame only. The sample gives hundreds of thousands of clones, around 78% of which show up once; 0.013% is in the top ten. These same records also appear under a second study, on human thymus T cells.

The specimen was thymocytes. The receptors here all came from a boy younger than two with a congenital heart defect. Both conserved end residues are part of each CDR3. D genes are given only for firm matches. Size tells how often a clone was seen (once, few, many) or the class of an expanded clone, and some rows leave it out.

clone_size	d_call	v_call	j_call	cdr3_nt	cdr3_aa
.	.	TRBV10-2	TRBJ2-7	TGCGCCAGCCGAAGTGGGCAGACCTCCTACGAGCAGTACTTC	CASRSGQTSYEQYF
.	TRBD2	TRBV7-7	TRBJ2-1	TGTGCCAGCAGCTTAGGAGCGGGGGGCTACAATGAGCAGTTCTTC	CASSLGAGGYNEQFF
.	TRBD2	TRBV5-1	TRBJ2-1	TGCGCCAGCAGCTGGGGGGGGTCGGGTATCAATGAGCAGTTCTTC	CASSWGGSGINEQFF
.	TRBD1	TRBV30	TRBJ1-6	TGTGCCTGGAGTGTCCCGGGACAGTATAATTCACCCCTCCACTTT	CAWSVPGQYNSPLHF
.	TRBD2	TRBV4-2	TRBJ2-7	TGTGCCAGCAGCCATATCGTCCCTAGCGGAGGTTCTTTTATCGACGAGCAGTACTTC	CASSHIVPSGGSFIDEQYF
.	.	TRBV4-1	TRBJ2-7	TGCGCCAGCAGCCAAGATCAGGGTTACGAGCAGTACTTC	CASSQDQGYEQYF
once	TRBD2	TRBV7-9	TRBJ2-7	TGTGCCAGCAGCTTCAAAGGGAAACCGGGACTAGCGACCTACGAGCAGTACTTC	CASSFKGKPGLATYEQYF
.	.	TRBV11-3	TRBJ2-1	TGTGCCAGCAGCTTATCCGGGGGTGGGTATGAGCAGTTCTTC	CASSLSGGGYEQFF
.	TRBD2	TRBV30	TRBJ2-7	TGTGCCTGGAGCCGCACCCCTAGCGGGCCCCTCCGTGACGAGCAGTACTTC	CAWSRTPSGPLRDEQYF
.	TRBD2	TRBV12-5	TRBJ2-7	TGTGCTAGTGGCCCGGGACTAGCGGAATCCTACGAGCAGTACTTC	CASGPGLAESYEQYF
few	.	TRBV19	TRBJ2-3	TGTGCCAGTAGTATAACAACGGGTGCAGGAGGAGATACGCAGTATTTT	CASSITTGAGGDTQYF
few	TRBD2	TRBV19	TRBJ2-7	TGTGCCAGTAGGAGAGCGGGAGGCCGGGAGCAGTACTTC	CASRRAGGREQYF
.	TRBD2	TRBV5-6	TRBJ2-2	TGTGCCAGCAGCCGTAGCGGGAAAACCGACACCGGGGAGCTGTTTTTT	CASSRSGKTDTGELFF
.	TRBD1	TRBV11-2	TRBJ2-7	TGTGCCAGCAGCTTAAGCCCAAGACAGGGGGGATACGAGCAGTACTTC	CASSLSPRQGGYEQYF
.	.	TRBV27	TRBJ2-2	TGTGCCAGCAGTTTCGGGGGAGACACCGGGGAGCTGTTTTTT	CASSFGGDTGELFF
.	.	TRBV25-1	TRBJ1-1	TGTGCCAGCAAAGGCGGGGTGAACACTGAAGCTTTCTTT	CASKGGVNTEAFF
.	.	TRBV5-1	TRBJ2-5	TGCGCCAGCAGCTTGATCCTCTCGCGGGTGGGGTACCAAGAGACCCAGTACTTC	CASSLILSRVGYQETQYF
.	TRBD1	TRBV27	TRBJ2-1	TGTGCCAGCAGTTTCGTGACCGGGGACAGGGACCACAATGAGCAGTTCTTC	CASSFVTGDRDHNEQFF
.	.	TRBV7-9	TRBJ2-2	TGTGCCAGCAGCTCCTCTATATCCAGGGATATTAACACCGGGGAGCTGTTTTTT	CASSSSISRDINTGELFF
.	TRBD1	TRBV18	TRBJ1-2	TGTGCCAGCTCACCGCCAGGGGGCGGAAGCTATGGCTACACCTTC	CASSPPGGGSYGYTF
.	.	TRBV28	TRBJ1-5	TGTGCCAGCAGACCTCTCCGCCGGAGGAAAAATCAGCCCCAGCATTTT	CASRPLRRRKNQPQHF
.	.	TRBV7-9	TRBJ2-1	TGTGCCAGCAGCCCGCCGCACTTCAATGAGCAGTTCTTC	CASSPPHFNEQFF
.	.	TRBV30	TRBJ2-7	TGTGCCCTTCTTGACAGGTATACCTACGAGCAGTACTTC	CALLDRYTYEQYF
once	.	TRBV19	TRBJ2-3	TGTGCCAGTAGTATAGTAAACAGCGGGAGCACAGATACGCAGTATTTT	CASSIVNSGSTDTQYF
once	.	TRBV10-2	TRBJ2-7	TGCGCCAGCAGTTCCGACGACCTGGGGGGTTGGTACGAGCAGTACTTC	CASSSDDLGGWYEQYF
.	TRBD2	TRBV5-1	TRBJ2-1	TGCGCCAGCAGCTTGGCCGGGCTAGCGGGAGCAATGCCAAGCTCCTACAATGAGCAGTTCTTC	CASSLAGLAGAMPSSYNEQFF
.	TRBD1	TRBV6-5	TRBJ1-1	TGTGCCAGCAGTAGACAGGGGAACACTGAAGCTTTCTTT	CASSRQGNTEAFF
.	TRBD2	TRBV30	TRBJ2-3	TGTGCCTGCTCGTTTCTAGCGGGAGGGGTAGATACGCAGTATTTT	CACSFLAGGVDTQYF
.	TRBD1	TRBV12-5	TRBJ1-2	TGTGCTAGTGGTTTGGTGCATACAGGGGGGCGCTTCTATGGCTACACCTTC	CASGLVHTGGRFYGYTF
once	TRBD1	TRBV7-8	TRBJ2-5	TGTGCCAGCAGCGGGGACAGGGGGCGCCAAGAGACCCAGTACTTC	CASSGDRGRQETQYF
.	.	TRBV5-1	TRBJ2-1	TGCGCCAGCACCCAATACAATGAGCAGTTCTTC	CASTQYNEQFF
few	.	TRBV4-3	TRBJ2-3	TGCGCCAGCAGCCAGAAGAGAACAGATACGCAGTATTTT	CASSQKRTDTQYF
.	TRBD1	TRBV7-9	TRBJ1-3	TGTGCCAGCAGCCCTGGGACAGTCTCTGGAAACACCATATATTTT	CASSPGTVSGNTIYF
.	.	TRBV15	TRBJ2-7	TGTGCCACCAGCAGAGAAGAAGCGGCTGGCTACGAGCAGTACTTC	CATSREEAAGYEQYF
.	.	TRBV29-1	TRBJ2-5	TGCAGCGTTGAAGACCCCTGGACAGACCAAGAGACCCAGTACTTC	CSVEDPWTDQETQYF
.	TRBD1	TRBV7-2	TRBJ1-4	TGTGCCAGCAGCGACTCAGGGGGCTGGGAAAAACTGTTTTTT	CASSDSGGWEKLFF
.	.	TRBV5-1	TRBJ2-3	TGCGCCAGCAGCTCCAGACAGGCCCCCGTAGATACGCAGTATTTT	CASSSRQAPVDTQYF
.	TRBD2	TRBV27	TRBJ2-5	TGTGCCAGCAGTTCGGGACTAGCGGGAGCGGGAGAGACCCAGTACTTC	CASSSGLAGAGETQYF
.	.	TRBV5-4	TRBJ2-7	TGTGCCAGCAGCTTCGCGGCATCCTACGAGCAGTACTTC	CASSFAASYEQYF
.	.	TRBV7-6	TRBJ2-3	TGTGCCAGCAGCCCAGGGGGGCTAGTCCCAGATACGCAGTATTTT	CASSPGGLVPDTQYF